Below are 8 T cell receptor beta chains sequenced from a single sample in a study of shared clonotypes between healthy human individuals. Sequenced by immunoSEQ multiplex PCR; TCRdb stores in-frame clones only, minus some. The sample lists millions of clones; over 85% were seen once. Sequenced: naive CD4+ T cells sorted from blood. The subset denotes: CD45RA+ positively selected. These receptors came from a man younger than 35 in good health.

CDR3 nucleotides: TGTGCCAGCAGTTTCCAGGGGTGGGACACTGAAGCTTTCTTT. It specifies CASSFQGWDTEAFF. The rearrangement uses TRBV6-5 and TRBJ1-1; possibly TRBD1 for D (6 bases). The V gene's germline CDR1 is MNHEY and CDR2 SVGAGI. The CDR3 has 14 amino acids. Between the trimmed V and J ends, which lost 4 bases and 3 bases, there was a span of 12 bases.

The chain carries TRBV6-6 and TRBJ2-7, with TRBD2 as a possible D gene (6 bases). V was clipped by 5 bases and J by 2 bases, with 13 bases between them. The CDR3 is 14 residues long. Germline loops: CDR1 MNHNY, CDR2 SVGAGI (reference sequence). The CDR3 sequence is CASSRGTLTYEQYF. The CDR3 DNA sequence: TGTGCCAGCAGTCGAGGGACTCTAACCTACGAGCAGTACTTC.

The chain recombines TRBV5-1 with TRBJ2-7; 8 positions match TRBD1. After removal of 4 bases from V and 9 bases from J, the junction contained 9 bases not matched to a gene. The CDR3 consists of 13 residues. Germline CDR1 SGHRS, CDR2 YFSETQ. Here the CDR3 DNA reads TGCGCCAGCAGCACCGGACAGGGAGCCGCGCAGTACTTC. This gives the protein CASSTGQGAAQYF.

The V and J genes are TRBV6-5 and TRBJ2-7; 8 bases fit TRBD1. CDR1 is MNHEY and CDR2 is SVGAGI in the germline V gene. This CDR3 is built from 15 residues. V lost 5 bases and J lost 2; bases outside the gene matches: 8. CDR3 region: CASSPTGTGAYEQYF. CDR3 bases: TGTGCCAGCAGTCCGACCGGGACAGGCGCCTACGAGCAGTACTTC.

The chain links TRBV6-5 to TRBJ2-1, with 9 bases that match TRBD1. Trimming took 7 bases from V and 5 from J; bases not matched to a gene: 9. The CDR3 has 15 residues. Germline V gene data show CDR1 as MNHEY and CDR2 as SVGAGI. For the CDR3, the DNA is TGTGCCAGCAATTTCCTACAGGGGGCGGACAATGAGCAGTTCTTC. Its translation: CASNFLQGADNEQFF.

The chain is built from TRBV28 and TRBJ2-2, with D possibly TRBD1 on 5 matching bases. CDR1 is MDHEN, CDR2 SYDVKM, per germline. V lost 3 bases and J 3 bases, leaving 11 bases between the germline ends. The CDR3 contains 15 residues. The CDR3 sequence: CASSLAQGDTGELFF. Written as DNA, the CDR3 is TGTGCCAGCAGTTTGGCGCAGGGCGACACCGGGGAGCTGTTTTTT. The variable domain in full, completed from reference TRBV28 and TRBJ2-2, reads DVKVTQSSRYLVKRTGEKVFLECVQDMDHENMFWYRQDPGLGLRLIYFSYDVKMKEKGDIPEGYSVSREKKERFSLILESASTNQTSMYLCASSLAQGDTGELFFGEGSRLTVL.

The genes are TRBV11-3 and TRBJ2-5; a possible D gene is TRBD2 (5 bases). Germline V gene sequence: CDR1 SGHNT, CDR2 YENEEA. V was cut by 4 bases and J by 5 bases, with 14 bases left in between. The CDR3 consists of 14 residues. CDR3 in DNA: TGTGCCAGCAGCTCAGGACTGGGCGGGGAGACCCAGTACTTC. Protein sequence: CASSSGLGGETQYF.

J is TRBJ1-2 and V is TRBV4-1; D is undetermined. The germline gives CDR1 MGHRA, CDR2 YSYEKL. The CDR3 is made up of 15 amino acids. The V end lost 0 bases, the J end lost 8 bases, and 16 bases lay between the germline ends. The DNA of the CDR3 is TGCGCCAGCAGCCAAGATTACACTCCCGTTAGGGGCTACACCTTC. It is translated as CASSQDYTPVRGYTF.